This TCR beta chain stems from a study of OX40 agonist ivuxolimab in advanced cancers. Study in general: Eligibility admitted prior anti-PD-1, anti-PD-L1 or anti-CTLA-4 therapy; about 40% had some.

V gave up 10 bases and J gave up 1 base, with 16 bases separating them. The CDR3 consists of 15 residues. The V gene's germline CDR1 is WNHNN and CDR2 SYGVQD (reference sequence). Sampled blood was obtained at baseline, cycle 4 day 1, and cycle 7 day 1. TCRdb keeps only in-frame clones here, not all; method: immunoSEQ multiplex PCR. Of 35,000 to 50,000 clones in the sample, around 87% were seen once. The specimen was CD4+ or CD8+ T cells sorted from blood, collected in a trial of the OX40 agonist ivuxolimab. The TCR sequence derives from an adult with an advanced solid tumor such as melanoma, head and neck, liver or kidney cancer. The chain employs TRBV10-1 and TRBJ2-2, with D perhaps TRBD1 or TRBD2 (5 bases each). The DNA of the CDR3 is TGCGCCACCTCGAGGGGTGGGGGGAACACCGGGGAGCTGTTTTTT. This gives the protein CATSRGGGNTGELFF.